A single sample is the source of the 9 T cell receptor beta chains below, sequenced in a study of blood T cells in healthy people across ages. Primers used in a second PCR of about 7 to 12 cycles were a sample-barcoded 5' primer and a J-beta primer mix. Each CDR3 protein gets one entry after TCRdb re-called the 5' RACE reads with MiXCR. The sample contains approximately 780,000 distinct CDR3 sequences, roughly 25% of which appear only once. These data were also filed under a second study, of T cells of mothers and their children.

Source material: blood. The receptors derive from a boy between 10 and 17 years old in good health.

This clonotype occurred a few times. The CDR3 coding sequence is TGTGCCAGCAGTTCGGACAGGGGGTGGTGGCCCCAGCATTTT. It is translated as CASSSDRGWWPQHF. The chain links TRBV2 to TRBJ1-5; the match to TRBD1 covers 10 bases. The germline gives CDR1 SNHLY, CDR2 FYNNEI. The CDR3 extends over 14 amino acids. V shed 5 bases, J shed 9 bases, and the junction held 7 bases outside the gene matches.

This chain joins TRBV27 and TRBJ1-1; D remains ambiguous. Trimming cost V 3 bases and J 6 bases, with 5 bases left between them. Germline loops: CDR1 MNHEY, CDR2 SMNVEV (reference sequence). The CDR3 runs 11 residues. CDR3 in DNA: TGTGCCAGCAGTTTTGGGGCTGAAGCTTTCTTT. This encodes CASSFGAEAFF.

There are a few counts of this clonotype. The chain couples TRBV5-1 to TRBJ2-6; 13 bases align to TRBD2. This CDR3 is built from 18 residues. Losses at the gene ends were 4 bases for V and 0 bases for J; bases not matched to a gene: 4. CDR1 is SGHRS, CDR2 YFSETQ, per germline. The CDR3 coding sequence is TGCGCCAGCAGCCCGGGACTAGCGGGGTTCTCTGGGGCCAACGTCCTGACTTTC. Its protein product is CASSPGLAGFSGANVLTF.

Notes on this clonotype: With a much larger clone just one base away, this may be a read error. The missing conserved phenylalanine or tryptophan at the end of this CDR3 makes a read error likely. This chain connects TRBV6-5 to TRBJ1-2; 7 bases match TRBD1. Germline assignment: CDR1 MNHEY and CDR2 SVGAGI. The length of the CDR3 is 14 residues. V dropped 8 bases and J dropped 5; count of bases not matched to a gene: 11. CDR3 amino acids: CASGPGGQGYGYTL. CDR3 nucleotide sequence: TGTGCCAGCGGGCCAGGGGGTCAAGGATATGGCTACACCCTC.

This clonotype was counted only a few times. The chain combines TRBV5-1 with TRBJ2-2, with D possibly being TRBD1 or TRBD2 (5 bases each). V lost 7 bases and J lost 0, with 13 bases in between. Germline V gene lookup returns CDR1 SGHRS and CDR2 YFSETQ. The CDR3 is 15 residues long. CDR3: CASHWDGANTGELFF. The CDR3 DNA is TGCGCCAGCCATTGGGACGGCGCGAACACCGGGGAGCTGTTTTTT.

J is TRBJ1-1 and V is TRBV5-1, with TRBD1 identical over 7 bases. Trimming removed 4 bases from V and 1 base from J; junction bases left unmatched: 7. The germline CDR1 and CDR2 sequences are SGHRS and YFSETQ. The CDR3 is 15 residues long. DNA for the CDR3: TGCGCCAGCAGCCCGAGGACAGGAACGAACACTGAAGCTTTCTTT. It is translated as CASSPRTGTNTEAFF. Supplemented by reference TRBV5-1 and TRBJ1-1, the full variable domain reads KAGVTQTPRYLIKTRGQQVTLSCSPISGHRSVSWYQQTPGQGLQFLFEYFSETQRNKGNFPGRFSGRQFSNSRSEMNVSTLELGDSALYLCASSPRTGTNTEAFFGQGTRLTVV.

The chain joins TRBV7-9 to TRBJ1-1; D perhaps matches TRBD1 (5 bases). V was pared by 3 bases and J by 1 base, with 12 bases between. The CDR3 extends over 15 amino acids. Germline V gene data show CDR1 as SEHNR and CDR2 as FQNEAQ (reference sequence). CDR3 region: CASSFGGSRNTEAFF. In DNA, the CDR3 is TGTGCCAGCAGCTTTGGGGGGAGTCGGAACACTGAAGCTTTCTTT. Full variable domain (outside the CDR3, taken from reference TRBV7-9 and TRBJ1-1): DTGVSQNPRHKITKRGQNVTFRCDPISEHNRLYWYRQTLGQGPEFLTYFQNEAQLEKSRLLSDRFSAERPKGSFSTLEIQRTEQGDSAMYLCASSFGGSRNTEAFFGQGTRLTVV.

This chain uses TRBV6-2 or TRBV6-3 with TRBJ1-1; D is perhaps TRBD1 (6 bases). The V end lost 7 bases, the J end lost 5 bases, and 17 bases lay between the germline ends. The CDR3 has 14 residues. The V gene's germline CDR1 is MNHEY and CDR2 SVGEGT. As DNA, the CDR3 is TGTGCCAGCAAAACCCAGGGGCGGTTAACTGAAGCTTTCTTT. As protein: CASKTQGRLTEAFF.

Ten or more counts support this clonotype. The chain combines TRBV27 with TRBJ1-6; D gene uncertain. CDR1 is MNHEY and CDR2 is SMNVEV in the germline V gene (reference sequence). The CDR3 has 14 amino acids. The ends were cut back, 4 bases at V and 10 bases at J, with 14 bases in the middle. CDR3 protein: CASSSRRAGSPLHF. The CDR3 DNA reads as TGTGCCAGCAGTTCGCGACGAGCCGGCTCACCCCTCCACTTT.